The entry below gives a single TCR beta chain sequence along with its context. Its antigen is currently unknown. Reverse transcription used about 0.45 to 1 ug RNA and random hexamers. An immunoSEQ multiplex PCR amplified TCR beta CDR3 over 54 Vbeta and 13 Jbeta. One entry per CDR3 protein results from TCRdb running MiXCR on the immunoSEQ multiplex PCR reads. The sample shows about 100,000 distinct CDR3 sequences, 95% of them seen only once. The data stem from a study of CD8 T cells in Susac syndrome. Study results and limitations: Among people with Susac, CD8+ clonal expansion was greatest in TEMRA cells and active patients.

Unmatched junction bases numbered 9, after V lost 5 bases and J lost 1 base. This CDR3 is 17 amino acids long. CDR1 DFQATT and CDR2 SNEGSKA come from the germline V gene (reference sequence). The clonotype comes from a human donor with Susac syndrome. The gene calls are TRBV20-1 and TRBJ2-7, with TRBD2 identical over 15 bases. Material for sequencing was CD8+ T cells from PBMCs. The CDR3 DNA reads TGCAGTGCTGGACTAGCGGGGGGGCCGATGGGTTCCTACGAGCAGTACTTC. Protein: CSAGLAGGPMGSYEQYF.